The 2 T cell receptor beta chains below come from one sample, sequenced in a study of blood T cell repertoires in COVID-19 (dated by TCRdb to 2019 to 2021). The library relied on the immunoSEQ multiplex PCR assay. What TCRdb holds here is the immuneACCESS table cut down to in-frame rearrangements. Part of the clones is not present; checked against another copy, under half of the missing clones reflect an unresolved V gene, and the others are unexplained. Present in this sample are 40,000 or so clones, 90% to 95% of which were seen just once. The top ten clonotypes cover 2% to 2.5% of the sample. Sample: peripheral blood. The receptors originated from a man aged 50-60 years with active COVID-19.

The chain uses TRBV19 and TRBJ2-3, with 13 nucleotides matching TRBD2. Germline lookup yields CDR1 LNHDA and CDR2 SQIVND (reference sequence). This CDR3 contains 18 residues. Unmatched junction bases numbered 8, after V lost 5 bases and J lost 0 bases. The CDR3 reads CASSGGLAGTPSTDTQYF. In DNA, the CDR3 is TGTGCCAGTAGTGGGGGACTAGCGGGGACGCCAAGCACAGATACGCAGTATTTT.

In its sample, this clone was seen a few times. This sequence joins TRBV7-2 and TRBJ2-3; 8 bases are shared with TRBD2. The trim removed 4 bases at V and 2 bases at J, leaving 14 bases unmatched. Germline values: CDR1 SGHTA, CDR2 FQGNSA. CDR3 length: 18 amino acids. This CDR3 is CASSSSLGGGGYTDTQYF. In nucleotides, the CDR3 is TGTGCCAGCAGCTCATCTTTAGGAGGCGGGGGGTACACAGATACGCAGTATTTT.